This T cell receptor (beta chain) originates from a study of blood T cell repertoires in COVID-19. Study background: Acute and convalescent COVID-19 specimens originated in the United States, Italy and Spain. Nucleic acid was either cDNA or gDNA, and it came from T cells, B-cell-depleted T cells, or PBMCs.

The V end was cut by 3 bases, the J end by 3 bases, with 17 bases between. The CDR3 loop spans 15 amino acids. CDR1 is SQVTM and CDR2 is ANQGSEA in the germline V gene. As handled by the study authors: Quantification of nucleated cells was approximated via reference gene primer amplification. TCRdb keeps only in-frame clones here, not all; method: immunoSEQ multiplex PCR. V and J calls and clone size are as listed in that table; D and trimming were resolved from the DNA. Here the sample spans about 120,000 clones, approximately 90% being singletons. This TCR was recovered from a human donor with acute or convalescent COVID-19. The donor label of this sample is uncertain. The V call is TRBV29-1, the J call TRBJ1-1, with a possible D match to TRBD1 (6 bases). Sequences were obtained from peripheral blood. CDR3 in DNA: TGCAGCGTTGATTCCCTGGGGGCGGGGGACACTGAAGCTTTCTTT. It codes for CSVDSLGAGDTEAFF.